Below, 18 T cell receptor beta chains from the same sample are listed, as sequenced in a study of long-term antiretroviral therapy in people with HIV. Run at survey level, the immunoSEQ assay was version v3.0. Profiled with immunoSEQ multiplex PCR; TCRdb holds only in-frame clones, not every one. The sample contains over 30,000 clones, 85% to 90% of which appear only once. Specimen: unsorted PBMCs, collected 1.2 years after starting antiretroviral therapy. The receptors were gathered from a woman aged 45-60 years with HIV.

This clone was observed a handful of times. The chain has TRBV20-1 and TRBJ2-1; the match to TRBD2 covers 7 bases. The CDR3 is made up of 11 amino acids. CDR1 and CDR2 from the germline V gene are DFQATT and SNEGSKA (reference sequence). With 7 bases clipped from V and 10 bases from J, the junction kept 7 bases outside the gene matches. CDR3 coding DNA: TGCAGTGACTTTAGCGGGCCCGAGCAGTTCTTC. Residues: CSDFSGPEQFF.

This clone was counted a single time. The chain employs TRBV6-1 and TRBJ1-2; D gene ambiguous. The germline V and J ends were trimmed by 2 bases and 7 bases, with 8 bases remaining between them. CDR1 is MNHNS and CDR2 is SASEGT in the germline V gene. The CDR3 extends over 12 amino acids. For the CDR3, the DNA is TGTGCCAGCAGTGAACCGGGCTTTGGCTACACCTTC. Encoded protein: CASSEPGFGYTF.

The chain has TRBV2 and TRBJ1-3; 8 bases match TRBD1. Losses at the gene ends were 6 bases for V and 0 bases for J; bases not matched to a gene: 7. The CDR3 covers 16 residues. Per the germline V gene, CDR1 is SNHLY and CDR2 is FYNNEI. DNA for the CDR3: TGTGCCAGCAGCCCCCGGACAGGGTTCTCTGGAAACACCATATATTTT. Translated: CASSPRTGFSGNTIYF.

Only a few counts were recorded for this clone. This rearrangement joins TRBV5-6 to TRBJ2-7; tentatively, D is TRBD2 (5 bases). Trimming cost V 4 bases and J 4 bases, with 12 bases left between them. Germline V gene sequence: CDR1 SGHDT, CDR2 YYEEEE. CDR3 length: 13 amino acids. The DNA of the CDR3 is TGTGCCAGCAGCCGTATTCGGGGTTACGAGCAGTACTTC. Translation: CASSRIRGYEQYF.

The V call is TRBV27, the J call TRBJ1-1, with 7 bases fitting TRBD1. Germline loops: CDR1 MNHEY, CDR2 SMNVEV (reference sequence). CDR3 length: 16 residues. The J segment lost 0 bases and the V segment lost 3 bases, leaving 7 bases of the junction unmatched. Written as DNA, the CDR3 is TGTGCCAGCAGTTTTCTTCCCGGGACAGTGAACACTGAAGCTTTCTTT. This sequence encodes CASSFLPGTVNTEAFF.

This clone was seen more than once but under ten times. CDR3 in DNA: TGTGCCAGCAGCTCCCGAACCTGGCTAGCGGGGGGTAACGGGGAGCTGTTTTTT. This translates into CASSSRTWLAGGNGELFF. The chain uses TRBV5-4 and TRBJ2-2, with 11 bases fitting TRBD2. V lost 3 bases to trimming and J lost 7 bases; unmatched junction nucleotides: 14. Germline CDR1 and CDR2: SGHNT and YYREEE (reference sequence). There are 18 residues in the CDR3. Drawing the rest from reference TRBV5-4 and TRBJ2-2, the complete variable domain is ETGVTQSPTHLIKTRGQQVTLRCSSQSGHNTVSWYQQALGQGPQFIFQYYREEENGRGNFPPRFSGLQFPNYSSELNVNALELDDSALYLCASSSRTWLAGGNGELFFGEGSRLTVL.

The chain is built from TRBV11-2 and TRBJ1-6; D is unresolved. This CDR3 has 14 amino acids. Deletions cut 3 bases from V and 5 bases from J, with 8 bases between. From germline, CDR1 is SGHAT and CDR2 FQNNGV. The CDR3 coding sequence is TGTGCCAGCAGCTTGACGGGCGATAATTCACCCCTCCACTTT. Protein product: CASSLTGDNSPLHF.

The rearrangement links TRBV12-5 to TRBJ1-3; the D is unclear. The CDR3 is 17 amino acids. Looked up from germline, CDR1 is LGHNT and CDR2 is FRNRAP. The V end was cut by 2 bases, the J end by 1 base, with 15 bases between. CDR3 protein: CASGLNPQARSGNTIYF. Here the CDR3 DNA reads TGTGCTAGTGGTTTGAACCCCCAGGCTAGGTCTGGAAACACCATATATTTT.

The V call is TRBV27, the J call TRBJ2-7; TRBD1 matches at 7 bases. V shed 4 bases, J shed 3 bases, and the junction held 6 bases outside the gene matches. CDR3 length equals 14 residues. CDR1 MNHEY and CDR2 SMNVEV come from the germline V gene (reference sequence). The CDR3: CASSYGTDLYEQYF. As DNA, the CDR3 is TGTGCCAGCAGTTACGGGACAGATCTCTACGAGCAGTACTTC.

This chain uses TRBV25-1 with TRBJ2-3, with unresolved D. The CDR3 consists of 15 residues. The germline gives CDR1 MGHDK, CDR2 SYGVNS. V lost 2 bases and J 0 bases, leaving 9 bases between the germline ends. CDR3 bases: TGTGCCAGCAGTGAAGTCAGATTTAGCACAGATACGCAGTATTTT. Translation gives CASSEVRFSTDTQYF.

This chain uses TRBV29-1 with TRBJ1-5; D unclear. Germline loops: CDR1 SQVTM, CDR2 ANQGSEA. The CDR3 runs 13 residues. Trimming cost V 7 bases and J 7 bases, with 17 bases left between them. CDR3 DNA: TGCAGCGCCCCGGACGGCAAAGGGCAGCCCCAGCATTTT. Translation gives CSAPDGKGQPQHF.

The CDR3: CASSFSDTEAFF. The CDR3 nucleotides read TGTGCCAGCAGCTTCTCAGACACTGAAGCTTTCTTT. The V and J genes are TRBV7-2 and TRBJ1-1; D gene ambiguous. V lost 3 bases and J 3 bases, leaving 5 bases between the germline ends. CDR1 and CDR2 (germline): SGHTA, FQGNSA. CDR3 length: 12 amino acids.

The CDR3 DNA follows: TGTGCCAGCAGTGAACGGCGGGCAGTTGGAAGCAATCAGCCCCAGCATTTT. This gives the protein CASSERRAVGSNQPQHF. The rearrangement joins TRBV25-1 to TRBJ1-5; D is ambiguous. CDR3 length equals 17 residues. V was cut by 2 bases and J by 1 base, with 15 bases left in between. CDR1 MGHDK and CDR2 SYGVNS come from the germline V gene.

The V and J genes are TRBV29-1 and TRBJ2-1; 10 bases are shared with TRBD2. J gave up 9 bases and V 6 bases, and 5 bases lay outside the gene matches. This CDR3 spans 12 amino acids. Germline loops: CDR1 SQVTM, CDR2 ANQGSEA. Here the CDR3 reads CSVRSGGGEQFF. The CDR3 DNA sequence: TGCAGCGTGAGGAGCGGGGGGGGTGAGCAGTTCTTC.

The gene calls are TRBV7-9 and TRBJ1-2; 8 nucleotides match TRBD1. The CDR3 totals 15 residues. Looked up from germline, CDR1 is SEHNR and CDR2 is FQNEAQ (reference sequence). The ends lost 5 bases at V and 3 bases at J; junction bases unmatched: 8. The CDR3 nucleotides read TGTGCCAGCAGCCCTGGACAGGGACAATACTATGGCTACACCTTC. It codes for CASSPGQGQYYGYTF.

The chain employs TRBV19 and TRBJ1-1, with a possible D match to TRBD1 (6 bases). V was trimmed by 6 bases and J by 0 bases, leaving 11 bases between them. CDR3 size: 14 residues. Germline values: CDR1 LNHDA, CDR2 SQIVND (reference sequence). CDR3 region: CASSHRDMNTEAFF. In nucleotides, the CDR3 is TGTGCCAGTAGCCACAGGGACATGAACACTGAAGCTTTCTTT.

The sample holds a few counts of this clone. The gene calls are TRBV6-4 and TRBJ2-6; 9 nucleotides agree with TRBD1. From germline, CDR1 is MRHNA and CDR2 SNTAGT. V shed 6 bases and J 2 bases; nucleotides not matched to a gene: 5. The CDR3 covers 16 residues. The chain's CDR3 is CASRPTGGTGANVLTF. The CDR3 DNA reads as TGTGCCAGCAGACCCACAGGGGGCACTGGGGCCAACGTCCTGACTTTC.

This chain uses TRBV9 with TRBJ2-3; TRBD1 might be the D (6 bases). This CDR3 has 14 residues. Germline lookup yields CDR1 SGDLS and CDR2 YYNGEE. Trimming removed 3 bases at V and 6 bases at J, with 14 bases between. CDR3 residues: CASSGRQDRDTQYF. CDR3 DNA sequence: TGTGCCAGCAGCGGGAGACAGGACCGCGATACGCAGTATTTT.